The clone carrying this T cell receptor beta chain was counted only a few times. The antigen remains unidentified. The germline V gene encodes CDR1 SQVTM and CDR2 ANQGSEA. Germline trimming cut 2 bases from V and 4 bases from J; bases unmatched to any gene: 6. The CDR3 has 14 amino acids. This entry comes from a study of T cells after yellow fever vaccination. Study-wide background: It was SMART-Seq v4 Ultra Low Input that prepared the fractions with low cell numbers. Whole-study results and caveats: Researchers report a weaker secondary response that nonetheless peaked faster, day 5 versus 15. Clonotypes shared by both compartments, CD4 and CD8, made up a small share.

UMIs were added to TCR cDNA along with a universal primer site when it was made by 5'RACE template switching. TCRdb recomputed calls from the 5' RACE reads with MiXCR, one row per CDR3 protein. The table has 200,000 to 300,000 distinct CDR3 sequences, 6.5% to 7.5% seen once. The V gene is TRBV29-1, the J gene TRBJ2-7; 9 bases fit TRBD1. The clonotype was recovered from a man between 25 and 39 years old who received the YFV17D yellow fever vaccine. Source: CD4+ T cells sorted from PBMCs, taken on the day of the yellow fever booster vaccination. DNA of the CDR3: TGCAGCGTTGAAAAACAGGGGGCGAGGTACGAGCAGTACTTC. Its translation: CSVEKQGARYEQYF.